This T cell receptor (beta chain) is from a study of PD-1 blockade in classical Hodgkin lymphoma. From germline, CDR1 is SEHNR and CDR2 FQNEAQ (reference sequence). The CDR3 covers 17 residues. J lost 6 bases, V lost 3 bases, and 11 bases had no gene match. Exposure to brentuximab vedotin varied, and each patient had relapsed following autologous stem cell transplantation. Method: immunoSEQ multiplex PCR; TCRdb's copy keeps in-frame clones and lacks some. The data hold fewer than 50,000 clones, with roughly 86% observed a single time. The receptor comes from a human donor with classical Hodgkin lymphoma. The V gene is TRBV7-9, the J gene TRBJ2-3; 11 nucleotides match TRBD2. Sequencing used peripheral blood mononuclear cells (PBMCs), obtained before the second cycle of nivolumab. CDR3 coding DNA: TGTGCCAGCAGCTTGAGGCTAGCGGGGGGCAGACATGATACGCAGTATTTT. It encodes CASSLRLAGGRHDTQYF.